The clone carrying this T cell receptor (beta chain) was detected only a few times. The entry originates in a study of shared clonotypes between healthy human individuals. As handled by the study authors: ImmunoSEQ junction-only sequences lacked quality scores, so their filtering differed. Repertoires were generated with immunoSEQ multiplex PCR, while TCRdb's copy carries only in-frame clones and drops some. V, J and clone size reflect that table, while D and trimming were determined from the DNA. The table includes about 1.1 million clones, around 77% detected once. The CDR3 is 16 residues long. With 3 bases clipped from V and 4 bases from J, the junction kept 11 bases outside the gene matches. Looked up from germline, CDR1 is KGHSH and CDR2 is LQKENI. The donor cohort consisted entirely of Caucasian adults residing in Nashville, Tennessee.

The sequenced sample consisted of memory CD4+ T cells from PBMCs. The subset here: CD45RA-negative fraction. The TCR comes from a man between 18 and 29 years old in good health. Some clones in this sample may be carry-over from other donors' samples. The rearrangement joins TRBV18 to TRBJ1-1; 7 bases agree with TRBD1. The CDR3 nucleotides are TGTGCCAGCTCACCGGACAGGCCGACTTTTGGCACTGAAGCTTTCTTT. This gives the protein CASSPDRPTFGTEAFF.